The 29 T cell receptor beta chains in this list originate from one sample, sequenced in a study of blood T cell repertoires in COVID-19. Assay used: immunoSEQ multiplex PCR; TCRdb lists only in-frame clones, some missing. The sample has 200,000 to 300,000 clones; 70% to 80% are singletons. The material sequenced was peripheral blood. The receptors come from a woman older than 75 with acute or convalescent COVID-19.

This clone was seen a handful of times. The J gene is TRBJ1-1, the V gene TRBV9; D is ambiguous. CDR3 length: 14 residues. Trimming removed 4 bases at V and 7 bases at J, with 17 bases between. CDR1 and CDR2 from the germline V gene are SGDLS and YYNGEE. In DNA form, the CDR3 reads TGTGCCAGCAGCTTTACGGACTCGTTGGGTGAAGCTTTCTTT. This encodes CASSFTDSLGEAFF.

This clone has a handful of counts. This chain joins TRBV28 and TRBJ1-2; unclear D gene. Germline lookup yields CDR1 MDHEN and CDR2 SYDVKM. The CDR3 is 10 residues long. With 4 bases removed from V and 8 bases from J, the gap between germline ends came to 5 bases. CDR3 in DNA: TGTGCCAGCAGTTCAGTCGGCTACACCTTC. As protein: CASSSVGYTF.

The chain employs TRBV5-4 and TRBJ2-1; TRBD2 aligns across 12 bases. Losses at the gene ends were 5 bases for V and 8 bases for J; bases not matched to a gene: 11. The germline V gene encodes CDR1 SGHNT and CDR2 YYREEE (reference sequence). The CDR3 loop spans 16 amino acids. The DNA of the CDR3 is TGTGCCAGCAGTCCTAGCGGGAGGGCCCTCATCCATGAGCAGTTCTTC. Translated, it gives CASSPSGRALIHEQFF.

CDR3 nucleotide sequence: TGTGCCAGCAGCGGCGGACAGACCGGGGGGACGGAACTGTTTTTT. Amino acids: CASSGGQTGGTELFF. This chain connects TRBV9 to TRBJ1-4; a weak D match, TRBD1 (6 bases). From germline, CDR1 is SGDLS and CDR2 YYNGEE. The CDR3 is 15 residues long. Trimming cost V 3 bases and J 12 bases, with 21 bases left between them.

The chain employs TRBV7-8 and TRBJ1-3, with D unclear. Between the trimmed V and J ends, which lost 3 bases and 1 base, there was a span of 4 bases. The CDR3 spans 13 residues. Germline assignment: CDR1 SGHVS and CDR2 FQNEAQ. The CDR3 DNA follows: TGTGCCAGCAGCTTGAGTTCTGGAAACACCATATATTTT. It specifies CASSLSSGNTIYF.

The chain couples TRBV10-3 to TRBJ2-7, with 10 bases lining up with TRBD1. This CDR3 comprises 21 residues. The V gene end was trimmed by 0 bases and the J gene end by 3 bases; junction bases not matched to a gene: 20. From germline, CDR1 is ENHRY and CDR2 SYGVKD. CDR3 nucleotides: TGTGCCATCAGTGAGTCGACTGTGGGACAGGGGAGCGGGGGAGGGCGCTACGAGCAGTACTTC. Its translation is CAISESTVGQGSGGGRYEQYF.

The rearrangement links TRBV6-5 to TRBJ1-1, with D possibly being TRBD1 (6 bases). Germline CDR1 reads MNHEY; CDR2 reads SVGAGI. V was trimmed by 7 bases and J by 1 base, leaving 16 bases between them. CDR3 size: 15 residues. CDR3 sequence (DNA): TGTGCCAGCACCGGAGCCAAGACAGGGAACACTGAAGCTTTCTTT. This codes for CASTGAKTGNTEAFF.

The chain employs TRBV6-9 and TRBJ1-1; 10 nucleotides match TRBD1. CDR1 is MNHGY and CDR2 is SVAAGI in the germline V gene. The junction had 12 bases not matched to a gene; V was cut back by 7 bases and J by 7 bases. The CDR3 runs to 15 residues. CDR3 in amino acids: CASKHPGQGFGEAFF. In DNA, the CDR3 is TGTGCCAGCAAGCACCCGGGACAGGGGTTTGGTGAAGCTTTCTTT.

V and J are TRBV19 and TRBJ1-1; D is undetermined. Trimming cost V 3 bases and J 0 bases, with 8 bases left between them. Germline V lookup: CDR1 LNHDA, CDR2 SQIVND (reference sequence). The CDR3 has 14 residues. CDR3 region: CASSMGGMNTEAFF. DNA for the CDR3: TGTGCCAGTAGTATGGGAGGGATGAACACTGAAGCTTTCTTT.

This chain uses TRBV5-4 with TRBJ1-6; D is unclear. The germline V gene has CDR1 SGHNT and CDR2 YYREEE (reference sequence). V lost 4 bases to trimming and J lost 9 bases, with 8 bases between them. The CDR3 is made up of 12 amino acids. CDR3 sequence reads: CASSTDRSPLHF. As DNA, the CDR3 is TGTGCCAGCAGCACAGACCGTTCACCCCTCCACTTT.

This sequence joins TRBV3-1 (or the pseudogene TRBV3-2) and TRBJ2-5; the match to TRBD2 covers 10 bases. The germline V gene has CDR1 LGHDT and CDR2 YNNKEL (reference sequence). This CDR3 is built from 17 residues. J gave up 1 base and V 1 base, and 6 bases lay outside the gene matches. CDR3 in amino acids: CASSQARTSGFQETQYF. The CDR3 coding sequence is TGTGCCAGCAGCCAAGCCCGGACTAGCGGCTTCCAAGAGACCCAGTACTTC.

V is TRBV9 and J is TRBJ2-5; 11 bases agree with TRBD2. Germline V CDR1 and CDR2: SGDLS, YYNGEE. V dropped 3 bases and J dropped 5; count of bases not matched to a gene: 15. The CDR3 spans 18 residues. The CDR3 spells CASSAEEGSGGAWETQYF. CDR3 DNA sequence: TGTGCCAGCAGCGCCGAAGAGGGTAGCGGGGGGGCATGGGAGACCCAGTACTTC.

The chain couples TRBV3-1 (or the pseudogene TRBV3-2) to TRBJ2-5; 8 nucleotides agree with TRBD2. Trimming at V came to 4 bases and at J to 5 bases, leaving 9 bases not matched to a gene. Germline values: CDR1 LGHDT, CDR2 YNNKEL (reference sequence). This CDR3 has 15 amino acids. The CDR3: CASSRNGGADETQYF. CDR3 sequence (DNA): TGTGCCAGCAGCCGGAACGGGGGGGCCGATGAGACCCAGTACTTC.

J is TRBJ2-3 and V is TRBV3-1 (or the pseudogene TRBV3-2); TRBD2 matches 9 bases. This CDR3 is built from 15 residues. With 4 bases clipped from V and 2 bases from J, the junction kept 4 bases outside the gene matches. In germline, CDR1 is LGHDT, CDR2 YNNKEL (reference sequence). This chain's CDR3 is CASSLTSGHTDTQYF. CDR3 nucleotide sequence: TGTGCCAGCAGCCTGACTAGCGGTCACACAGATACGCAGTATTTT.

The V call is TRBV5-6, the J call TRBJ2-1; 8 nucleotides match TRBD2. The CDR3 has 16 residues. The V and J ends lost 4 bases and 5 bases, in that order; junction bases with no gene match: 11. Germline values: CDR1 SGHDT, CDR2 YYEEEE. CDR3 in DNA: TGTGCCAGCAGCCTTACCGGGACTAGTCTCGACAATGAGCAGTTCTTC. Its protein is CASSLTGTSLDNEQFF.

The chain is built from TRBV5-1 and TRBJ2-1; 8 bases agree with TRBD2. CDR3 length: 15 residues. V was clipped by 7 bases and J by 0 bases; unmatched bases: 6. Germline assignment: CDR1 SGHRS and CDR2 YFSETQ. The chain's CDR3 is CASQPSGSSYNEQFF. For the CDR3, the DNA is TGCGCCAGCCAGCCCAGCGGGAGCTCCTACAATGAGCAGTTCTTC.

This clone appeared a single time. The gene calls are TRBV15 and TRBJ1-3; D is ambiguous. The length of the CDR3 is 13 residues. V lost 7 bases and J lost 2, with 9 bases in between. Germline V gene lookup returns CDR1 LNHNV and CDR2 YYDKDF (reference sequence). For the CDR3, the DNA is TGTGCCACCACTCCGGGAACTGGAAACACCATATATTTT. Translation gives CATTPGTGNTIYF.

V and J are TRBV2 and TRBJ1-2, with 9 bases fitting TRBD1. The V gene end was trimmed by 7 bases and the J gene end by 8 bases; junction bases not matched to a gene: 8. This CDR3 is built from 13 residues. Germline CDR1 and CDR2: SNHLY and FYNNEI. CDR3: CASTAQGARGYTF. In nucleotides, the CDR3 is TGTGCCAGCACCGCACAGGGGGCGCGGGGCTACACCTTC.

The gene calls are TRBV2 and TRBJ1-5; D might be TRBD1 (6 bases). Germline assignment: CDR1 SNHLY and CDR2 FYNNEI. Trimming removed 6 bases at V and 5 bases at J, with 11 bases between. The CDR3 length is 13 residues. Here the CDR3 reads CASSTGRDQPQHF. CDR3 nucleotides: TGTGCCAGCAGCACAGGGAGGGATCAGCCCCAGCATTTT. Using reference TRBV2 and TRBJ1-5 for the parts outside the CDR3, the full variable domain is EPEVTQTPSHQVTQMGQEVILRCVPISNHLYFYWYRQILGQKVEFLVSFYNNEISEKSEIFDDQFSVERPDGSNFTLKIRSTKLEDSAMYFCASSTGRDQPQHFGDGTRLSIL.

V gene TRBV18 combines with J gene TRBJ1-2, with 7 positions matching TRBD1. V gave up 1 base and J gave up 6 bases; unmatched junction bases: 2. CDR1 is KGHSH, CDR2 LQKENI, per germline. The CDR3 is made up of 13 amino acids. The DNA for the CDR3 is TGTGCCAGCTCACCACAGGGGGCGGATGGCTACACCTTC. Its translation: CASSPQGADGYTF.

The chain is built from TRBV5-1 and TRBJ2-3; D may be TRBD2 (6 bases). The V and J ends lost 6 bases and 0 bases respectively, with 11 bases between them. The CDR3 totals 14 residues. Germline-derived CDR1 and CDR2 are SGHRS and YFSETQ. The CDR3 protein is CASNLASSTDTQYF. The CDR3 DNA reads TGCGCCAGCAATCTAGCGTCTAGCACAGATACGCAGTATTTT.

Regarding this clone: Since the CDR3 does not end with the conserved phenylalanine or tryptophan, this likely comes from a read error. No DNA is shown, since the ends of the CDR3 on it are uncertain; the CDR3 is the one TCRdb lists. The chain carries TRBV6-1 and TRBJ1-2; the D call in the table, TRBD1, was not verified against the DNA. The CDR3 totals 11 residues, both ends included. Germline loops: CDR1 MNHNS, CDR2 SASEGT. The CDR3 is CASSEGTESVP.

The V call is TRBV5-4, the J call TRBJ2-1; 12 bases align to TRBD2. CDR3 length equals 17 residues. Germline trimming cut 3 bases from V and 1 base from J; bases unmatched to any gene: 5. The germline V gene encodes CDR1 SGHNT and CDR2 YYREEE (reference sequence). CDR3 bases: TGTGCCAGCAGCTCCCGGACTAGCGGGATTTCCTACAATGAGCAGTTCTTC. Translated, it gives CASSSRTSGISYNEQFF.

V usage is TRBV6-5 and J usage is TRBJ1-2; 8 nucleotides line up with TRBD1. The germline V gene has CDR1 MNHEY and CDR2 SVGAGI. The V gene end was trimmed by 0 bases and the J gene end by 4 bases; junction bases not matched to a gene: 4. This CDR3 region has 15 residues. CDR3 region: CASSYSRGRGYGYTF. Here the CDR3 DNA reads TGTGCCAGCAGTTACTCCAGGGGGCGCGGCTATGGCTACACCTTC.

The chain uses TRBV25-1 and TRBJ2-4; maybe TRBD1 (6 bases). This CDR3 is built from 16 residues. Germline V gene sequence: CDR1 MGHDK, CDR2 SYGVNS. Trimming shortened V by 5 bases and J by 4 bases, and 18 bases separated the two germline ends. The CDR3 loop is CASSKTGIGRKNIQYF. CDR3 DNA sequence: TGTGCCAGCAGTAAAACAGGGATAGGTCGAAAAAACATTCAGTACTTC. Combining the CDR3 with reference TRBV25-1 and TRBJ2-4 gives the whole variable domain EADIYQTPRYLVIGTGKKITLECSQTMGHDKMYWYQQDPGMELHLIHYSYGVNSTEKGDLSSESTVSRIRTEHFPLTLESARPSHTSQYLCASSKTGIGRKNIQYFGAGTRLSVL.

The gene calls are TRBV7-2 and TRBJ2-3; 8 positions agree with TRBD2. Germline-derived CDR1 and CDR2 are SGHTA and FQGNSA. Trimming at V came to 1 base and at J to 0 bases, leaving 6 bases not matched to a gene. The CDR3 has 17 residues. As DNA, the CDR3 is TGTGCCAGCAGCTTAGGGCTTAGCGGGGCTAGCACAGATACGCAGTATTTT. Its protein product is CASSLGLSGASTDTQYF.

The chain carries TRBV10-1 and TRBJ2-3; 10 nucleotides line up with TRBD1. This CDR3 spans 18 amino acids. The J segment lost 2 bases and the V segment lost 0 bases, leaving 8 bases of the junction unmatched. CDR1 is WNHNN, CDR2 SYGVQD, per germline (reference sequence). CDR3 residues: CASSESGQRQGATDTQYF. The CDR3 nucleotides read TGCGCCAGCAGTGAGTCCGGCCAGAGACAGGGGGCCACAGATACGCAGTATTTT.

The chain is built from TRBV5-4 and TRBJ2-3; 16 bases match TRBD2. With 4 bases clipped from V and 5 bases from J, the junction kept 7 bases outside the gene matches. Germline loops: CDR1 SGHNT, CDR2 YYREEE (reference sequence). This CDR3 has 17 residues. This chain's CDR3 is CASSPGLAGGQGDTQYF. Here the CDR3 DNA reads TGTGCCAGCAGCCCGGGACTAGCGGGGGGGCAGGGAGATACGCAGTATTTT.

In this sample, this clone turned up once. V is TRBV7-2 and J is TRBJ1-2; D is perhaps TRBD1 (5 bases). Germline V gene sequence: CDR1 SGHTA, CDR2 FQGNSA. The germline V and J ends were trimmed by 5 bases and 7 bases, with 11 bases remaining between them. This CDR3 comprises 12 residues. The CDR3 region is CASSIGTPGYTF. The CDR3 nucleotides are TGTGCCAGCAGCATCGGGACTCCTGGCTACACCTTC.